This paragraph covers one T cell receptor (beta chain) sequence. This sample was taken from a study of blood T cell repertoires in COVID-19. On the study more broadly: There were acute and convalescent COVID-19 samples, and they came from the United States, Italy and Spain.

The CDR3 contains 14 residues. The germline V gene has CDR1 SNHLY and CDR2 FYNNEI. V dropped 11 bases and J dropped 0 bases, with 14 bases sitting between them. Clones were sequenced by immunoSEQ multiplex PCR, and TCRdb holds only the in-frame ones, with some missing. The top ten clones hold 0.95% to 1.5% of a sample with a few hundred thousand clones, around 80% of them seen once. The receptor's source is a woman aged 45-65 years with acute or convalescent COVID-19. V usage is TRBV2 and J usage is TRBJ1-3; D may be TRBD1 (5 bases). Material for sequencing was peripheral blood. In DNA, the CDR3 is TGTGCCGGCTCGATTGACAGCTCTGGAAACACCATATATTTT. This translates into CAGSIDSSGNTIYF.